A single sample is the source of the 6 T cell receptor beta chains below, sequenced in a study of technical replicates of blood from several donors (dated by TCRdb to 2016 to 2017). Receptors were amplified or captured by the immunoSEQ multiplex PCR assay. The table comes from immuneACCESS by way of TCRdb, which keeps in-frame sequences with V and J called. Part of the clones is missing from these tables; in studies checked, under half for an unresolved V gene and the rest for unknown reasons. The sample table shows approximately 92,000 clones, and 95% are seen once. Clones ranked in the top ten supply just over 0.2% of the sample. Source material: T cells isolated from PBMCs. These receptors all come from a human donor in good health.

This clone was seen just once. The rearrangement uses TRBV6-6 and TRBJ1-3; no clear D. CDR3 length: 16 amino acids. V was pared by 4 bases and J by 2 bases, with 15 bases between. Germline loops: CDR1 MNHNY, CDR2 SVGAGI (reference sequence). The CDR3 sequence: CASSLGLEPPGNTIYF. The CDR3, as DNA: TGTGCCAGCAGTTTGGGTCTAGAACCTCCTGGAAACACCATATATTTT.

This chain links TRBV10-2 with TRBJ2-1; TRBD2 is a possible D gene (7 bases). Germline loops: CDR1 WSHSY, CDR2 SAAADI. CDR3 size: 13 residues. Trimming removed 10 bases from V and 7 bases from J, with 17 bases in between. CDR3 protein: CATGRGDGNEQFF. DNA of the CDR3: TGCGCCACGGGGAGGGGGGACGGTAATGAGCAGTTCTTC.

The CDR3 sequence: CSVVYAGGVPAKNIQYF. In DNA, the CDR3 is TGCAGCGTTGTATACGCGGGAGGCGTCCCAGCCAAAAACATTCAGTACTTC. The V and J genes are TRBV29-1 and TRBJ2-4; TRBD2 matches 8 bases. Germline CDR1 is SQVTM and CDR2 is ANQGSEA. The CDR3 spans 17 residues. Unmatched junction bases numbered 11, after V lost 4 bases and J lost 0 bases.

The chain uses TRBV5-4 and TRBJ2-1; weak D call: TRBD2 (5 bases). Germline loops: CDR1 SGHNT, CDR2 YYREEE (reference sequence). This CDR3 has 12 amino acids. The V gene lost 0 bases and the J gene lost 10 bases, with 8 bases spanning the gap. This CDR3 is CASSLVASEQFF. Written as DNA, the CDR3 is TGTGCCAGCAGCTTGGTAGCGAGCGAGCAGTTCTTC.

In its sample, this clone was seen a few times. The V gene is TRBV29-1, the J gene TRBJ1-2, with 9 bases aligning to TRBD1. Losses at the gene ends were 6 bases for V and 3 bases for J; bases not matched to a gene: 2. This CDR3 has 12 residues. Germline loops: CDR1 SQVTM, CDR2 ANQGSEA. The CDR3 sequence: CSVGQGDYGYTF. The CDR3 coding sequence is TGCAGCGTGGGACAGGGAGACTATGGCTACACCTTC. The complete variable domain, with remaining parts taken from reference TRBV29-1 and TRBJ1-2, reads SAVISQKPSRDICQRGTSLTIQCQVDSQVTMMFWYRQQPGQSLTLIATANQGSEATYESGFVIDKFPISRPNLTFSTLTVSNMSPEDSSIYLCSVGQGDYGYTFGSGTRLTVV.

V gene TRBV10-3 combines with J gene TRBJ2-1; 9 bases line up with TRBD1. The CDR3 is 13 amino acids. Unmatched junction bases numbered 3, after V lost 7 bases and J lost 5 bases. Germline CDR1 reads ENHRY; CDR2 reads SYGVKD. CDR3 nucleotide sequence: TGTGCCATCATGGGGACAGGGAACAATGAGCAGTTCTTC. Its translation: CAIMGTGNNEQFF.